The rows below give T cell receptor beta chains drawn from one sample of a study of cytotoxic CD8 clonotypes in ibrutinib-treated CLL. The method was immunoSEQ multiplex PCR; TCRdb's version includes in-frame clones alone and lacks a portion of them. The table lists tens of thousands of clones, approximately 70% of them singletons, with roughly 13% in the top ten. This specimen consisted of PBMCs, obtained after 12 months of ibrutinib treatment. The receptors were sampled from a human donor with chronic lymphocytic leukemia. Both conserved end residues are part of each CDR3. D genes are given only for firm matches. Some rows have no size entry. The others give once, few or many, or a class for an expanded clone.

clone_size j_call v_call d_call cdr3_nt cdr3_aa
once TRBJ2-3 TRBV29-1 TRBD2 TGCAGCGCCATACTTTGGCTAGCGGGAGGGCCAGGCACAGATACGCAGTATTTT CSAILWLAGGPGTDTQYF
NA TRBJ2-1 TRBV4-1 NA TGCGCCAGCAGCCAAGGGGGCACTGAGCAGTTCTTC CASSQGGTEQFF